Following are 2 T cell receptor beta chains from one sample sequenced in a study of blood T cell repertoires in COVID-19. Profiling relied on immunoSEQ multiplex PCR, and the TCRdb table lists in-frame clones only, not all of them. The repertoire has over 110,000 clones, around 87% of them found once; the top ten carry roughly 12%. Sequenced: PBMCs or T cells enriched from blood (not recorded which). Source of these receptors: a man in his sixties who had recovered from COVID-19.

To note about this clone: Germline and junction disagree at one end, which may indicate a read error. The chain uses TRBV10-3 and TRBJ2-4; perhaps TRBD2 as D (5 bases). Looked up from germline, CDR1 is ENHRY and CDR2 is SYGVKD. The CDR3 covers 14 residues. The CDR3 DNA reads TGTGCCACCAGTGAGGGTACGGGGAAAAACATTCAGTACTTC. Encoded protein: CATSEGTGKNIQYF.

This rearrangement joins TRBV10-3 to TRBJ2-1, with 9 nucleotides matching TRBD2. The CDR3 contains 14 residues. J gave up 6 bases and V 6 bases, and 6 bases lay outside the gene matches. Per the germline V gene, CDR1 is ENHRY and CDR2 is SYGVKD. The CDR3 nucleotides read TGTGCCATCAGGGCTAGCGGGGTTCGCAATGAGCAGTTCTTC. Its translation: CAIRASGVRNEQFF.